The T cell receptor beta chain described here comes from a study of Ad26.COV2.S vaccination and SARS-CoV-2 variants. Study-wide background: Donor got 5x10^10 or 1x10^11 viral particles of Ad26.COV2.S. Study-wide results and limits: Similar non-spike TCR breadth was seen in vaccine and placebo recipients.

Details on this clone: The antigen is undetermined.

The treatment is: some 20 received Ad26.COV2.S at low or high dose, single or two shots; roughly five received placebo; per-sample allocation not given. Material that was analyzed had been drawn on day 63 after the first vaccine or placebo injection. This adult donor, from Boston, was 18-55 years old. An Ad26 vector that expressed Wuhan-strain SARS-CoV-2 spike constituted the vaccine. The CDR3 is made up of 14 amino acids. Germline V CDR1 and CDR2: MGHDK, SYGVNS. Trimming removed 6 bases from V and 0 bases from J, with 6 bases in between. Sequencing used immunoSEQ multiplex PCR; TCRdb keeps in-frame clones, though not all of them. The sample records over 400,000 clones, 90% being singletons.

The sequencing used peripheral blood, collected in a trial of Ad26.COV2.S vaccine versus placebo. The TCR originated in a person aged 18 to 59 who received the Ad26.COV2.S COVID-19 vaccine or a placebo. V usage is TRBV25-1 and J usage is TRBJ2-6; D not resolved. CDR3 in DNA: TGTGCCAGCAGCTCGGGCTCTGGGGCCAACGTCCTGACTTTC. Protein: CASSSGSGANVLTF.